A single sample is the source of the 9 T cell receptor beta chains below, sequenced in a study of technical replicates of blood from a few donors. Sequencing was performed with immunoSEQ multiplex PCR; in TCRdb, only in-frame clones are kept and a portion is missing. The data hold tens of thousands of clones, with 80% to 95% observed a single time. The sequenced sample consisted of T cells isolated from PBMCs. The receptors here all came from a human donor in good health.

V gene TRBV30 combines with J gene TRBJ2-1, with 8 nucleotides matching TRBD2. The V and J ends lost 2 bases and 2 bases, in that order; junction bases with no gene match: 5. CDR1 GTSNPN and CDR2 SVGIG come from the germline V gene (reference sequence). The CDR3 is 15 residues long. CDR3: CAWSTMGLAYNEQFF. CDR3 DNA sequence: TGTGCCTGGAGTACTATGGGACTAGCCTACAATGAGCAGTTCTTC.

This clone came up a few times. This sequence joins TRBV2 and TRBJ1-1, with D uncertain. Trimming took 7 bases from V and 5 from J, leaving 14 bases between them. Germline V lookup: CDR1 SNHLY, CDR2 FYNNEI. This CDR3 is built from 13 residues. The CDR3 is CASKIESGTEAFF. CDR3 nucleotides: TGTGCCAGCAAGATCGAGAGCGGAACTGAAGCTTTCTTT.

J is TRBJ2-3 and V is TRBV10-3, with TRBD2 matching 9 bases. This CDR3 is built from 13 residues. Looked up from germline, CDR1 is ENHRY and CDR2 is SYGVKD. The ends lost 8 bases at V and 6 bases at J; junction bases unmatched: 6. The CDR3 sequence: CAILAGVSDTQYF. In nucleotides, the CDR3 is TGTGCCATCTTAGCGGGAGTCTCTGATACGCAGTATTTT.

The V and J genes are TRBV4-1 and TRBJ2-1, with 8 bases that match TRBD2. Germline CDR1 is MGHRA and CDR2 is YSYEKL. This CDR3 contains 17 residues. V lost 0 bases, J lost 9 bases, and 13 bases stayed unmatched. The CDR3 loop is CASSQDQAGTRQIEQFF. The CDR3 nucleotides read TGCGCCAGCAGCCAAGATCAGGCCGGGACTAGGCAGATTGAGCAGTTCTTC.

This chain connects TRBV9 to TRBJ2-1; TRBD1 agrees at 9 bases. CDR3 length: 16 amino acids. Germline assignment: CDR1 SGDLS and CDR2 YYNGEE. With 0 bases clipped from V and 9 bases from J, the junction kept 10 bases outside the gene matches. The CDR3 sequence is CASSVAGTGISGEQFF. DNA of the CDR3: TGTGCCAGCAGCGTAGCTGGGACAGGGATATCCGGTGAGCAGTTCTTC.

The chain employs TRBV7-2 and TRBJ2-2; possible D gene TRBD2, 6 bases. The CDR3 has 16 amino acids. Germline CDR1 SGHTA, CDR2 FQGNSA. Trimming took off 4 bases at V and 0 bases at J, with 12 bases between the two ends. CDR3 amino acids: CASSYFGGTNTGELFF. CDR3 DNA sequence: TGTGCCAGCAGCTATTTTGGAGGGACGAACACCGGGGAGCTGTTTTTT.

The gene calls are TRBV13 and TRBJ2-5; D is unclear. The ends were cut back, 3 bases at V and 2 bases at J, with 19 bases in the middle. The CDR3 is 17 amino acids. Germline assignment: CDR1 PRHDT and CDR2 FYEKMQ (reference sequence). DNA of the CDR3: TGTGCCAGCAGCTTCTACGGAGCGACTGGTAGACAAGAGACCCAGTACTTC. This translates into CASSFYGATGRQETQYF.

The chain employs TRBV9 and TRBJ2-3, with 11 bases matching TRBD1. Germline V gives CDR1 SGDLS, CDR2 YYNGEE. CDR3 length: 16 residues. The trim removed 3 bases at V and 4 bases at J, leaving 7 bases unmatched. DNA for the CDR3: TGTGCCAGCAGCGCGGGACAGGGGGTAGTAGCAGATACGCAGTATTTT. Its protein product is CASSAGQGVVADTQYF.

The chain couples TRBV15 to TRBJ1-2, with D perhaps TRBD1 (5 bases). The CDR3 is 15 amino acids. Germline-derived CDR1 and CDR2 are LNHNV and YYDKDF (reference sequence). Trimming left V 0 bases short and J 6 bases short, with 14 bases between. This CDR3 is CATSRDGPGGDGYTF. DNA of the CDR3: TGTGCCACCAGCAGAGATGGGCCAGGAGGGGATGGCTACACCTTC.